A single sample gave rise to the 9 T cell receptor beta chains below, sequenced in a study of T cell clonotyping in hematopoietic cell transplantation. Libraries were prepared by immunoSEQ multiplex PCR; TCRdb keeps only in-frame clonotypes and omits some of them. The data show roughly 44,000 clones, 85% seen once. Time point here: recipient sample about 28 days before transplant, after cytoreduction. The sequences come from peripheral blood mononuclear cells, collected before stem cell transplant. All receptors derive from a man aged 60-69 years with acute myeloid leukemia. Some clones in this sample may be carry-over from other donors' samples.

This clone has only one observation. The rearrangement uses TRBV25-1 and TRBJ2-7; 7 bases agree with TRBD1. The CDR3 length is 15 residues. After removal of 4 bases from V and 2 bases from J, the junction contained 8 bases not matched to a gene. The germline CDR1 and CDR2 sequences are MGHDK and SYGVNS. The CDR3 region has the DNA TGTGCCAGCAGTGGCGACAGGGAAGGGACCTACGAGCAGTACTTC. As protein: CASSGDREGTYEQYF.

This chain's CDR3 is CASERAGGQETQYF. CDR3 sequence (DNA): TGCGCCAGCGAGAGGGCAGGCGGTCAAGAGACCCAGTACTTC. The chain combines TRBV10-2 with TRBJ2-5, with D possibly TRBD2 on 5 matching bases. CDR1 and CDR2 from the germline V gene are WSHSY and SAAADI. This CDR3 is built from 14 residues. V lost 8 bases to trimming and J lost 2 bases, with 15 bases between them.

The chain employs TRBV7-2 and TRBJ1-4; D not resolved. The germline CDR1 and CDR2 sequences are SGHTA and FQGNSA. This CDR3 is built from 15 residues. Trimming took off 1 base at V and 7 bases at J, with 13 bases between the two ends. The CDR3, as DNA: TGTGCCAGCAGCTTAGTTCACGGTGTGTCTGAAAAACTGTTTTTT. Its translation is CASSLVHGVSEKLFF.

The chain employs TRBV5-8 and TRBJ2-2; D gene uncertain. Per germline, CDR1 SGHTS and CDR2 YDEGEE. There are 12 residues in the CDR3. Trimming stripped 7 bases from V and 4 bases from J, with 8 bases between. The CDR3 loop reads CASGDFTGELFF. CDR3 in DNA: TGTGCCAGCGGGGATTTCACCGGGGAGCTGTTTTTT.

The genes are TRBV6-4 and TRBJ2-7; 10 bases align to TRBD1. The CDR3 length is 17 residues. The ends lost 3 bases at V and 1 base at J; junction bases unmatched: 9. The germline V gene encodes CDR1 MRHNA and CDR2 SNTAGT. The CDR3 protein is CASSEGEDRGRSYEQYF. The CDR3 nucleotides read TGTGCCAGCAGTGAAGGGGAGGACAGGGGGAGGTCCTACGAGCAGTACTTC.

V and J are TRBV14 and TRBJ1-2; TRBD1 aligns across 9 bases. The CDR3 contains 17 residues. Trimming removed 6 bases from V and 3 bases from J; junction bases left unmatched: 14. Germline CDR1 reads SGHDN; CDR2 reads FVKESK. This CDR3 reads CASSLRTLGQGDYGYTF. The CDR3, as DNA: TGTGCCAGCAGTCTAAGGACCCTGGGACAGGGAGACTATGGCTACACCTTC.

The chain is built from TRBV28 and TRBJ1-6, with a tentative D call TRBD1 (5 bases). This CDR3 spans 14 amino acids. The germline V gene encodes CDR1 MDHEN and CDR2 SYDVKM. The V and J ends lost 6 bases and 9 bases respectively, with 15 bases between them. The CDR3 spells CASRGDGVGSPLHF. Written as DNA, the CDR3 is TGTGCCAGCAGGGGGGACGGGGTGGGTTCACCCCTCCACTTT.

The chain joins TRBV2 to TRBJ1-2, with D possibly being TRBD1 (5 bases). The CDR3 is 16 residues long. Germline loops: CDR1 SNHLY, CDR2 FYNNEI. V gave up 4 bases and J gave up 5 bases, with 20 bases separating them. The DNA for the CDR3 is TGTGCCAGCAGTGGCCCTAATGGGACCGCTGATTATGGCTACACCTTC. This codes for CASSGPNGTADYGYTF.

V usage is TRBV28 and J usage is TRBJ2-2; 11 nucleotides line up with TRBD2. V dropped 5 bases and J dropped 6; count of bases not matched to a gene: 5. The CDR3 length is 15 residues. Looked up from germline, CDR1 is MDHEN and CDR2 is SYDVKM. The CDR3 spells CASSPGTSGSGELFF. The CDR3 DNA reads TGTGCCAGCAGTCCCGGGACTAGCGGTTCCGGGGAGCTGTTTTTT.